This TCR beta chain was sequenced for a study of T cell repertoires in cytomegalovirus infection. As for the study in general: Public TCR beta signatures were indicative of both CMV infection and a matching HLA type. Study results and caveats: Carriers of CMV and the relevant HLA type were discriminated by public TCR beta frequency. In two of eight donors, the top clonotype was HLA-C-restricted CMV-specific.

In regard to this clonotype: The antigen remains undetermined.

TCRdb passed the reads through MiXCR, listing each CDR3 protein once. The data show around 530,000 distinct CDR3 sequences, 26% seen once. Germline lookup yields CDR1 SGHTA and CDR2 FQGNSA. The CDR3 consists of 15 residues. The V end was cut by 5 bases, the J end by 8 bases, with 16 bases between. This chain links TRBV7-2 with TRBJ1-6, with unresolved D. Material for sequencing was PBMCs. The receptor comes from a human donor in good health (CMV status not recorded). Some clones in this sample may be carry-over from other donors' samples. The CDR3 sequence is CASSRYTGRDSPLHF. CDR3 sequence (DNA): TGTGCCAGCAGCCGTTATACCGGACGGGATTCACCCCTCCACTTT.